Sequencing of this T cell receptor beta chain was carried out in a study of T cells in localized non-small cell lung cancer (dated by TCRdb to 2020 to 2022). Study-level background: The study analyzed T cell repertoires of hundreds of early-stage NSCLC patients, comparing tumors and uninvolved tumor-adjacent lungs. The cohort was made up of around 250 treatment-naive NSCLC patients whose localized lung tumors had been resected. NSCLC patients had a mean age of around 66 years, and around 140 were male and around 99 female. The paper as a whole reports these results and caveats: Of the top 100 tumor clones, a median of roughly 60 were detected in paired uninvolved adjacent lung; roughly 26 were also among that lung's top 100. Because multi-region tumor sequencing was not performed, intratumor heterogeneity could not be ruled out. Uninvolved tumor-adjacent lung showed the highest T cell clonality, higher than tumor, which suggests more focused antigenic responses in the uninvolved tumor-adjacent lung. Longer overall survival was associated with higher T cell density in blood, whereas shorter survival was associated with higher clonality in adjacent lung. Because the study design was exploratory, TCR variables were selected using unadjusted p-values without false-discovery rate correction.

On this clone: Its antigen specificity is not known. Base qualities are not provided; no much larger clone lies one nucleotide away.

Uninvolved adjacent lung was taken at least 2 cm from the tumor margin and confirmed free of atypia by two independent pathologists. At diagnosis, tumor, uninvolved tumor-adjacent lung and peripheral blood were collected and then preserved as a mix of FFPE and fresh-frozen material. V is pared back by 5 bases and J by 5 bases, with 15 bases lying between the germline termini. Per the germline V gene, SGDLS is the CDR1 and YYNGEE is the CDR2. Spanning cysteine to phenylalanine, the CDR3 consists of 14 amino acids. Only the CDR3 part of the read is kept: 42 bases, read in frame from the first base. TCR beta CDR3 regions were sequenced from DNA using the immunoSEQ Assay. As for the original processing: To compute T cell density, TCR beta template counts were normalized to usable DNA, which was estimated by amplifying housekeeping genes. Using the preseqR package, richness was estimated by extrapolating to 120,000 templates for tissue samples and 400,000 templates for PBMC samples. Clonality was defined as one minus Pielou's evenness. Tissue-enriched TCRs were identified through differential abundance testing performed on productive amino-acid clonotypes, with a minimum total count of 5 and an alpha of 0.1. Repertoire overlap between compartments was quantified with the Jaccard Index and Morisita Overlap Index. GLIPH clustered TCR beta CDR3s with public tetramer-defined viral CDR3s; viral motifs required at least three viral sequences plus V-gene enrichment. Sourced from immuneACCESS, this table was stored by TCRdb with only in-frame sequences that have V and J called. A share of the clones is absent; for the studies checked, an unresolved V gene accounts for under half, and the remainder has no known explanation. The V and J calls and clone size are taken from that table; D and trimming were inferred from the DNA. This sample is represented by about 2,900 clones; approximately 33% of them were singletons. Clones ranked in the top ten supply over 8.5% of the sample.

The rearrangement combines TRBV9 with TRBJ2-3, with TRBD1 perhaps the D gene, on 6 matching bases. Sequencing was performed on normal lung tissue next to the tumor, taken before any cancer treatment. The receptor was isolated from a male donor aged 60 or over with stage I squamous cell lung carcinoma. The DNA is TGTGCCAGCAGTGTCCTGGGGGCCGGAGATACGCAGTATTTT. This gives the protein CASSVLGAGDTQYF. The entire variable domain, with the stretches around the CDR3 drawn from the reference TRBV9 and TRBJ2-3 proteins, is DSGVTQTPKHLITATGQRVTLRCSPRSGDLSVYWYQQSLDQGLQFLIQYYNGEERAKGNILERFSAQQFPDLHSELNLSSLELGDSALYFCASSVLGAGDTQYFGPGTRLTVL.